This record looks at one TCR beta chain sequence and its context. Read sequence stops 3 residues before the CDR3 end, and the germline J gene provides the missing end. This entry comes from a study of T cells in women clearing cervical HPV infection. The CDR3 runs 19 residues. Trimming cost V 2 bases and J 1 base, with 23 bases left between them. Per germline, CDR1 MRHNA and CDR2 SNTAGT. Sequencing was performed with immunoSEQ multiplex PCR; in TCRdb, only in-frame clones are kept and a portion is missing. Found here are about 21,000 clones; the top ten clones hold more than 8%. Prevalent HPV16 infections were excluded; only incident single HPV16 infections included.

Specimen: blood buffy coat. This rearrangement joins TRBV6-4 to TRBJ1-2; the D gene is possibly TRBD1 (5 bases). This sequence was found in a woman aged 18-70 years with a cervical HPV16 infection that either progressed to CIN3+ or cleared (not recorded which). CDR3 DNA, as far as it was read: TGTGCCAGCAGTGACCCGCTTTTTGGGGGGAACAGCCTTAACTATGGC. Translation: CASSDPLFGGNSLNYG. The whole CDR3 protein reads CASSDPLFGGNSLNYGYTF.